The rows below give T cell receptor beta chains drawn from one sample of a study of regulatory T cells in long-lasting Graves disease. TCRdb redid the calling of the multiplex PCR reads with MiXCR, one entry per CDR3 protein. The sample holds about 430,000 distinct CDR3 sequences; around 23% are singletons and the top ten take about 13%. The specimen was peripheral blood mononuclear cells (PBMCs), collected when the disease was refractory, from a patient treated with antithyroid drugs. The receptors come from a female donor with Graves disease. Each CDR3 is given with its conserved first and last residue. The D gene is left open where the match is weak. A row's size may be missing; if present it is once, few, many or a size class.

v_call,clone_size,d_call,j_call,cdr3_aa,cdr3_nt
TRBV7-9,NA,TRBD1,TRBJ2-6,CASSPRATGAGANVLTF,TGTGCCAGCAGCCCCCGGGCGACAGGGGCTGGGGCCAACGTCCTGACTTTC
TRBV28,many,NA,TRBJ2-7,CASAYTPGPTLELSF,TGTGCCAGCGCCTACACCCCGGGTCCCACCCTGGAACTTTCTTTC
TRBV5-1,few,NA,TRBJ2-7,CASSSGPGYEQYF,TGCGCCAGCAGCTCCGGTCCTGGCTACGAGCAGTACTTC
TRBV6-1,NA,TRBD2,TRBJ2-1,CASRTSALGEQFF,TGTGCCAGCAGGACTAGCGCTCTCGGTGAGCAGTTCTTC
TRBV6-5,NA,TRBD1,TRBJ1-1,CASSYSGGQVNTEAFF,TGTGCCAGCAGTTACTCAGGGGGCCAGGTGAACACTGAAGCTTTCTTT
TRBV29-1,many,TRBD2,TRBJ2-7,CSAERLAGDSYEQYF,TGCAGCGCCGAAAGGCTAGCGGGGGACTCCTACGAGCAGTACTTC
TRBV7-2,few,NA,TRBJ1-3,CASSLSWDNSGNTIYF,TGTGCCAGCAGCTTATCCTGGGATAACTCTGGAAACACCATATATTTT
TRBV3-1,many,TRBD1,TRBJ2-5,CASSPSDRVGKTQYF,TGTGCCAGCAGCCCAAGCGACAGGGTAGGGAAGACCCAGTACTTC
TRBV7-3,few,TRBD2,TRBJ2-1,CASSSGTSGLNEQFF,TGTGCCAGCAGCTCCGGGACTAGCGGCCTCAATGAGCAGTTCTTC
TRBV11-2,many,NA,TRBJ1-1,CASSFWDKRKVAEAFF,TGTGCCAGCAGCTTCTGGGACAAGAGAAAGGTGGCTGAAGCTTTCTTT
TRBV28,few,NA,TRBJ1-1,CASSSSGRGAFF,TGTGCCAGCAGTTCCTCGGGGCGAGGGGCTTTCTTT
TRBV14,once,NA,TRBJ1-5,CASSQDGPDHRSYSNQPQHF,TGTGCCAGCAGCCAAGATGGGCCGGACCATCGAAGTTATAGCAATCAGCCCCAGCATTTT
TRBV2,few,NA,TRBJ1-6,CASSEMGTGSYNSPLHF,TGTGCCAGCAGTGAAATGGGGACCGGCTCCTATAATTCACCCCTCCACTTT
TRBV19,NA,NA,TRBJ1-2,CASRTRGAGYTF,TGTGCCAGTAGGACCCGGGGGGCTGGCTACACCTTC
TRBV19,NA,NA,TRBJ2-2,CASSGIEQGNTGELFF,TGTGCCAGTAGCGGTATTGAACAGGGTAACACCGGGGAGCTGTTTTTT
TRBV18,many,NA,TRBJ1-1,CASSTDGYTEAFF,TGTGCCAGCTCAACGGACGGCTACACTGAAGCTTTCTTT
TRBV12-3/TRBV12-4,NA,NA,TRBJ2-2,CASSLERSELFF,TGTGCCAGCAGTTTGGAGCGGTCGGAGCTGTTTTTT